A single count supports the clone carrying this TCR beta chain. Its antigen is as yet unknown. The data stem from a study of cytomegalovirus exposure and HLA in healthy donors. Whole-study results and caveats: TCR beta chains numbering more than 150 were designated cytomegalovirus-associated. A few of the chains that were CMV-associated were confirmed in vitro to be specific for CMV antigens.

The repertoire was sequenced with immunoSEQ multiplex PCR; TCRdb's copy has only in-frame clones and lacks some. This table has some 250,000 clones, nearly 90% appearing once. The sequenced material came from PBMCs. This receptor was identified in a woman between 18 and 29 years old in good health and CMV-seronegative.

The CDR3 loop reads CASSKRTGVGYGYTF. In nucleotides, the CDR3 is TGTGCCAGCAGTAAACGGACAGGGGTGGGGTATGGCTACACCTTC. V usage is TRBV6-5 and J usage is TRBJ1-2; 9 bases map to TRBD1. V trimming: 5 bases; J trimming: 5 bases; junction bases outside the gene matches: 9. This CDR3 is built from 15 residues. Germline V gene lookup returns CDR1 MNHEY and CDR2 SVGAGI.